This T cell receptor beta chain was retrieved from a study of blood T cell repertoires in COVID-19. At the level of the study: The United States, Italy and Spain were the sources of the acute and convalescent COVID-19 samples. Nucleic acid was either cDNA or gDNA, and it came from T cells, B-cell-depleted T cells, or PBMCs.

Per the study methods: Counts of nucleated cells, estimated from reference gene primer amplification, were obtained. Data came from immunoSEQ multiplex PCR; TCRdb stores just in-frame clones and leaves some out. V and J calls and clone size come straight from that table; D and trimming were deduced from the DNA. The sample lists over 55,000 clones, 88% seen once, with approximately 5% in the top ten. The ends were cut back, 0 bases at V and 8 bases at J, with 9 bases in the middle. The CDR3 totals 13 residues. Germline V gives CDR1 SGDLS, CDR2 YYNGEE. This chain uses TRBV9 with TRBJ2-1; D unresolved. The sample was peripheral blood. The sequence was obtained from a human donor in a cohort sampled during active COVID-19. CDR3 loop: CASSVVESHEQFF. The DNA of the CDR3 is TGTGCCAGCAGCGTAGTCGAGTCACATGAGCAGTTCTTC. The variable domain in full, completed from reference TRBV9 and TRBJ2-1, reads DSGVTQTPKHLITATGQRVTLRCSPRSGDLSVYWYQQSLDQGLQFLIQYYNGEERAKGNILERFSAQQFPDLHSELNLSSLELGDSALYFCASSVVESHEQFFGPGTRLTVL.